These 25 T cell receptor beta chains came from one sample sequenced in a study of PD-1 blockade in classical Hodgkin lymphoma (dated by TCRdb to 2020 to 2022). The time point label for this specimen denotes: newly diagnosed, previously untreated cHL patient sample. The receptor library was made with the immunoSEQ multiplex PCR assay. TCRdb provides this immuneACCESS table in a form limited to in-frame rearrangements. Some clones are lacking; in checked studies, under half of them reflect an unresolved V gene, and why the rest are absent is not known. The sample profile shows some 17,000 clones; 84% of them were found once. The ten largest clones take up around 8.4% of the sample. The sequenced sample consisted of peripheral blood mononuclear cells (PBMCs). The receptor set was obtained from a human donor with classical Hodgkin lymphoma.

This clone has just one count. The gene calls are TRBV9 and TRBJ1-5, with D hard to call. This CDR3 has 13 amino acids. Deletions cut 4 bases from V and 7 bases from J, with 12 bases between. Per germline, CDR1 SGDLS and CDR2 YYNGEE. In nucleotides, the CDR3 is TGTGCCAGCAGCCCCCCGGCGGGCCAGCCCCAGCATTTT. It translates to CASSPPAGQPQHF. Together with reference TRBV9 and TRBJ1-5, the CDR3 gives the full variable domain: DSGVTQTPKHLITATGQRVTLRCSPRSGDLSVYWYQQSLDQGLQFLIQYYNGEERAKGNILERFSAQQFPDLHSELNLSSLELGDSALYFCASSPPAGQPQHFGDGTRLSIL.

V and J are TRBV5-4 and TRBJ2-3, with D possibly TRBD1 on 6 matching bases. Trimming left V 1 base short and J 5 bases short, with 11 bases between. Germline loops: CDR1 SGHNT, CDR2 YYREEE (reference sequence). CDR3 length: 14 residues. The CDR3 loop is CASSLSGVEDTQYF. CDR3 in DNA: TGTGCCAGCAGCTTGTCAGGGGTAGAAGATACGCAGTATTTT. The full variable domain, with the rest looked up from reference TRBV5-4 and TRBJ2-3, is ETGVTQSPTHLIKTRGQQVTLRCSSQSGHNTVSWYQQALGQGPQFIFQYYREEENGRGNFPPRFSGLQFPNYSSELNVNALELDDSALYLCASSLSGVEDTQYFGPGTRLTVL.

This sequence joins TRBV6-5 and TRBJ1-5, with D tentatively TRBD1 (5 bases). Germline V lookup: CDR1 MNHEY, CDR2 SVGAGI. The length of the CDR3 is 15 residues. V was clipped by 5 bases and J by 5 bases, with 16 bases between them. The DNA for the CDR3 is TGTGCCAGCAGTATCGGCAGTAGAGGGGATCAGCCCCAGCATTTT. Protein sequence: CASSIGSRGDQPQHF.

The chain joins TRBV7-2 to TRBJ1-5; 8 bases match TRBD1. Germline V gene sequence: CDR1 SGHTA, CDR2 FQGNSA. V trimming: 7 bases; J trimming: 7 bases; junction bases outside the gene matches: 6. CDR3 length: 13 amino acids. The CDR3, as DNA: TGTGCCAGCAACGAACCAGGGGGCCAGCCCCAGCATTTT. It translates to CASNEPGGQPQHF.

V gene TRBV5-1 combines with J gene TRBJ2-1; the match to TRBD2 covers 7 bases. From germline, CDR1 is SGHRS and CDR2 YFSETQ. With V trimmed by 1 base and J by 7 bases, 5 bases remained unmatched. This CDR3 region has 14 residues. The CDR3 protein is CASSLRIAGNEQFF. In DNA form, the CDR3 reads TGCGCCAGCAGCTTGAGGATAGCGGGTAATGAGCAGTTCTTC.

This chain uses TRBV19 with TRBJ2-2, with D unclear. The CDR3 sequence is 13 residues long. Germline CDR1 reads LNHDA; CDR2 reads SQIVND (reference sequence). V was shortened by 3 bases and J by 2 bases, with 4 bases between the two germline ends. The CDR3 loop reads CASSIINTGELFF. The CDR3 nucleotides read TGTGCCAGTAGTATTATCAACACCGGGGAGCTGTTTTTT.

The V call is TRBV19, the J call TRBJ2-1; 9 bases align to TRBD2. The ends lost 4 bases at V and 0 bases at J; junction bases unmatched: 4. The CDR3 contains 16 residues. Per germline, CDR1 LNHDA and CDR2 SQIVND (reference sequence). The CDR3 sequence: CASSTLAGASYNEQFF. The CDR3 nucleotides read TGTGCCAGTAGTACATTAGCGGGAGCCTCCTACAATGAGCAGTTCTTC. Looking up the rest from reference TRBV19 and TRBJ2-1 gives the full variable domain: DGGITQSPKYLFRKEGQNVTLSCEQNLNHDAMYWYRQDPGQGLRLIYYSQIVNDFQKGDIAEGYSVSREKKESFPLTVTSAQKNPTAFYLCASSTLAGASYNEQFFGPGTRLTVL.

The V and J genes are TRBV28 and TRBJ2-1; a weak D match, TRBD2 (5 bases). V was trimmed by 7 bases and J by 4 bases, leaving 29 bases between them. Germline CDR1 is MDHEN and CDR2 is SYDVKM. The CDR3 consists of 19 residues. This chain's CDR3 is CASIGWLAEGTIEYNEQFF. The CDR3 bases are TGTGCCAGCATCGGCTGGCTAGCAGAGGGTACTATAGAGTACAATGAGCAGTTCTTC.

This sequence joins TRBV29-1 and TRBJ1-1; D is ambiguous. The CDR3 sequence is 14 residues long. Germline lookup yields CDR1 SQVTM and CDR2 ANQGSEA. V lost 3 bases, J lost 5 bases, and 16 bases lay in between. The CDR3: CSVDDTGDATEAFF. For the CDR3, the DNA is TGCAGCGTTGACGACACTGGTGATGCGACTGAAGCTTTCTTT.

The gene calls are TRBV4-1 and TRBJ2-5, with 8 bases lining up with TRBD1. The end of the DNA fits TRBJ2-7 better, so the J call may be wrong. This CDR3 has 16 residues. Per germline, CDR1 MGHRA and CDR2 YSYEKL. The CDR3 region is CASSLFTGGKYYEQYF. CDR3 DNA sequence: TGCGCCAGCAGCCTATTTACAGGGGGTAAATACTACGAGCAGTACTTC.

V usage is TRBV28 and J usage is TRBJ2-2, with unresolved D. Trimming took 6 bases from V and 4 from J, leaving 9 bases between them. The CDR3 sequence is 13 residues long. Germline V CDR1 and CDR2: MDHEN, SYDVKM. DNA of the CDR3: TGTGCCAGCAGCCACCGAGTCACCGGGGAGCTGTTTTTT. As protein: CASSHRVTGELFF. The whole variable domain, filled in from reference TRBV28 and TRBJ2-2, reads DVKVTQSSRYLVKRTGEKVFLECVQDMDHENMFWYRQDPGLGLRLIYFSYDVKMKEKGDIPEGYSVSREKKERFSLILESASTNQTSMYLCASSHRVTGELFFGEGSRLTVL.

The CDR3, as DNA: TGTGCCAGCCAACAATTGGGGGTGGACGGGGAGCTGTTTTTT. Translating it yields CASQQLGVDGELFF. This chain uses TRBV28 with TRBJ2-2; D is perhaps TRBD1 or TRBD2 (5 bases each). The CDR3 contains 14 residues. Trimming took off 8 bases at V and 7 bases at J, with 17 bases between the two ends. Germline V lookup: CDR1 MDHEN, CDR2 SYDVKM. Combining the CDR3 with reference TRBV28 and TRBJ2-2 gives the whole variable domain DVKVTQSSRYLVKRTGEKVFLECVQDMDHENMFWYRQDPGLGLRLIYFSYDVKMKEKGDIPEGYSVSREKKERFSLILESASTNQTSMYLCASQQLGVDGELFFGEGSRLTVL.

The chain is built from TRBV19 and TRBJ1-1; D call uncertain. Between the trimmed V and J ends, which lost 3 bases and 3 bases, there was a span of 14 bases. The CDR3 contains 15 residues. Germline V gene lookup returns CDR1 LNHDA and CDR2 SQIVND (reference sequence). The CDR3 loop is CASSINPGFDTEAFF. CDR3 nucleotides: TGTGCCAGTAGTATCAATCCAGGATTTGACACTGAAGCTTTCTTT. The full variable domain, in which reference TRBV19 and TRBJ1-1 provide the parts outside the CDR3, is DGGITQSPKYLFRKEGQNVTLSCEQNLNHDAMYWYRQDPGQGLRLIYYSQIVNDFQKGDIAEGYSVSREKKESFPLTVTSAQKNPTAFYLCASSINPGFDTEAFFGQGTRLTVV.

As to this clone: Other DNA variants within this sample encode the same CDR3. This rearrangement joins TRBV6-5 to TRBJ2-7; D may be TRBD1 (5 bases). Germline CDR1 MNHEY, CDR2 SVGAGI. The CDR3 is 14 amino acids. Between the trimmed V and J ends, which lost 2 bases and 2 bases, there was a span of 10 bases. The CDR3 spells CASSYRGLTYEQYF. The CDR3 DNA sequence: TGTGCCAGCAGTTACAGGGGTCTCACCTACGAGCAGTACTTC.

The CDR3 loop is CASSYNGKESEQYF. The DNA of the CDR3 is TGTGCCAGCAGTTATAACGGGAAGGAAAGCGAGCAGTACTTC. This chain connects TRBV6-5 to TRBJ2-7, with TRBD2 as a possible D gene (5 bases). With 3 bases removed from V and 6 bases from J, the gap between germline ends came to 15 bases. The germline gives CDR1 MNHEY, CDR2 SVGAGI. The CDR3 is made up of 14 amino acids.

The sample holds a few counts of this clone. The rearrangement uses TRBV18 and TRBJ2-7; D is unresolved. Germline V gives CDR1 KGHSH, CDR2 LQKENI. This CDR3 has 12 residues. V dropped 3 bases and J dropped 6 bases, with 9 bases sitting between them. CDR3 loop: CASSPASLEQYF. CDR3 nucleotide sequence: TGTGCCAGCTCACCCGCGTCCCTCGAGCAGTACTTC.

This chain joins TRBV11-2 and TRBJ1-2; D unclear. Germline CDR1 is SGHAT and CDR2 is FQNNGV. The CDR3 extends over 15 amino acids. Trimming took off 1 base at V and 0 bases at J, with 9 bases between the two ends. In DNA form, the CDR3 reads TGTGCCAGCAGCTTAGTGAAAGGGTCTAACTATGGCTACACCTTC. This encodes CASSLVKGSNYGYTF.

Concerning this clone itself: This probably arose from a read error, given a far larger clone one base away. In the same sample, other DNA sequences code for this CDR3. V is TRBV4-1 and J is TRBJ2-3, with D uncertain. The germline V gene has CDR1 MGHRA and CDR2 YSYEKL. The V and J ends lost 1 base and 1 base respectively, with 9 bases between them. This CDR3 is built from 15 residues. As DNA, the CDR3 is TGCGCCAGCAGCCAAGGGAGAGAGGGCACAGATACGCAGTATTTT. Residues: CASSQGREGTDTQYF.

V and J are TRBV10-2 and TRBJ2-3; 13 positions match TRBD2. The CDR3 sequence is 18 residues long. The V and J ends lost 4 bases and 2 bases, in that order; junction bases with no gene match: 9. Looked up from germline, CDR1 is WSHSY and CDR2 is SAAADI. In DNA form, the CDR3 reads TGCGCCAGCAGTGTATCCCGGACTAGCGGGGGAGACACAGATACGCAGTATTTT. It translates to CASSVSRTSGGDTDTQYF.

V and J are TRBV6-5 and TRBJ1-2, with D uncertain. The V and J ends lost 6 bases and 4 bases respectively, with 15 bases between them. CDR1 and CDR2 (germline): MNHEY, SVGAGI. The CDR3 loop spans 14 amino acids. The CDR3 nucleotides are TGTGCCAGCAGGTCCGGTACGGCTTTCTATGGCTACACCTTC. Translation: CASRSGTAFYGYTF.

The CDR3 reads CASSGRDGLSGNTIYF. The CDR3 nucleotides are TGTGCCAGCAGCGGTAGGGACGGCCTCTCTGGAAACACCATATATTTT. The J gene is TRBJ1-3, the V gene TRBV5-4, with a weak D call TRBD1 (5 bases). The V and J ends lost 4 bases and 0 bases respectively, with 14 bases between them. The germline V gene has CDR1 SGHNT and CDR2 YYREEE (reference sequence). The CDR3 sequence is 16 residues long.

The chain recombines TRBV5-1 with TRBJ2-6; no definite D call. Germline V gene data show CDR1 as SGHRS and CDR2 as YFSETQ. The CDR3 has 14 residues. The germline V and J ends were trimmed by 2 bases and 0 bases, with 3 bases remaining between them. The chain's CDR3 is CASSFFSGANVLTF. The CDR3 coding sequence is TGCGCCAGCAGCTTCTTCTCTGGGGCCAACGTCCTGACTTTC. Based on the CDR3 plus reference TRBV5-1 and TRBJ2-6, the full variable domain is KAGVTQTPRYLIKTRGQQVTLSCSPISGHRSVSWYQQTPGQGLQFLFEYFSETQRNKGNFPGRFSGRQFSNSRSEMNVSTLELGDSALYLCASSFFSGANVLTFGAGSRLTVL.

The chain combines TRBV7-7 with TRBJ2-5; either TRBD1 or TRBD2 may supply D (6 bases each). V lost 2 bases and J 4 bases, leaving 14 bases between the germline ends. There are 15 residues in the CDR3. Germline CDR1 is SSHAT and CDR2 is FNYEAQ (reference sequence). In DNA form, the CDR3 reads TGTGCCAGCAGCTTATCCGGGGGCCATGGAGAGACCCAGTACTTC. Its protein product is CASSLSGGHGETQYF. The complete variable domain, with remaining parts taken from reference TRBV7-7 and TRBJ2-5, reads GAGVSQSPRYKVTKRGQDVTLRCDPISSHATLYWYQQALGQGPEFLTYFNYEAQPDKSGLPSDRFSAERPEGSISTLTIQRTEQRDSAMYRCASSLSGGHGETQYFGPGTRLLVL.

In its sample, this clone was seen a few times. The chain couples TRBV6-5 to TRBJ2-5; a possible D gene is TRBD2 (5 bases). V was clipped by 5 bases and J by 5 bases, with 12 bases between them. Germline CDR1 reads MNHEY; CDR2 reads SVGAGI. This CDR3 contains 13 residues. The CDR3 loop is CASSLRTGETQYF. As DNA, the CDR3 is TGTGCCAGCAGTCTTCGGACTGGGGAGACCCAGTACTTC.

This rearrangement joins TRBV19 to TRBJ2-1; TRBD2 aligns across 10 bases. The CDR3 has 15 residues. V dropped 1 base and J dropped 8; count of bases not matched to a gene: 5. The germline V gene encodes CDR1 LNHDA and CDR2 SQIVND (reference sequence). The CDR3 region has the DNA TGTGCCAGTAGTATAGGGCCTAGCGGGAGCGATGAGCAGTTCTTC. It translates to CASSIGPSGSDEQFF.